This paragraph reports one T cell receptor beta chain. Germline lookup yields CDR1 GTSNPN and CDR2 SVGIG (reference sequence). The junction had 6 bases not matched to a gene; V was cut back by 3 bases and J by 6 bases. The CDR3 has 13 amino acids. This sample is part of a study of blood T cell repertoires in COVID-19. This table comes from immunoSEQ multiplex PCR, and its TCRdb copy is limited to in-frame clones, with some not included. The sample consists of roughly 240,000 clones, 70% to 90% of them appearing once. V usage is TRBV30 and J usage is TRBJ1-2, with 8 bases lining up with TRBD1. Sequencing was carried out using PBMCs or T cells enriched from blood (not recorded which). The clonotype was recovered from a woman in her forties or fifties with acute COVID-19. CDR3 amino acids: CAWSPAGGNGYTF. The CDR3 bases are TGTGCCTGGAGCCCCGCAGGGGGCAATGGCTACACCTTC.